The clone carrying this T cell receptor beta chain has a handful of counts. Its antigen remains unknown. Isolated RNA was reverse transcribed into cDNA used as the sequencing template. This table comes from immunoSEQ multiplex PCR, and its TCRdb copy is limited to in-frame clones, with some not included. The sample holds about 250,000 clones, over 45% seen once. Germline V gene data show CDR1 as MNHEY and CDR2 as SVGAGI. V shed 5 bases, J shed 5 bases, and the junction held 8 bases outside the gene matches. The CDR3 consists of 14 residues. This sample was included in a study of CD8+ T cells in alopecia areata. The study, taken as a whole, reports: Scalp sample sequencing also detects resident alphabeta T cells of normal skin.

The treatment here: oral pan-JAK inhibitor, 5-10 mg twice daily. This TCR came from a human donor with alopecia areata. The specimen was CD4+ T cells sorted from blood, collected between weeks 51 and 54, from a patient treated with tofacitinib. The chain recombines TRBV6-5 with TRBJ2-5; 7 bases line up with TRBD2. The CDR3 loop reads CASSGRGMWETQYF. Written as DNA, the CDR3 is TGTGCCAGCAGTGGGAGGGGTATGTGGGAGACCCAGTACTTC.